These T cell receptor beta chains were read from a single sample in a study of blood T cell repertoires in COVID-19. TCRdb's table, derived via immunoSEQ multiplex PCR, lists solely in-frame clones and lacks some. The repertoire holds about 140,000 clones, around nine tenths seen once, with 5% to 6% in the top ten. The sample taken for sequencing was peripheral blood. Receptors were obtained from a human donor in a cohort sampled during active COVID-19. Each CDR3 is given with its conserved first and last residue. The D gene is left open where the match is weak. Size values are once, few and many counts, or a class for expanded clones, and some rows have none.

-,TRBV12-5,-,TRBJ2-2,CASGVARVTNTGELFF,TGTGCTAGTGGAGTCGCCCGGGTAACGAACACCGGGGAGCTGTTTTTT
-,TRBV5-1,-,TRBJ1-1,CASSLDLDTEAFF,TGCGCCAGCAGCTTGGATCTCGACACTGAAGCTTTCTTT
-,TRBV5-1,-,TRBJ1-4,CASSPLGTTNEKLFF,TGCGCCAGCAGCCCCCTCGGTACAACTAATGAAAAACTGTTTTTT
-,TRBV29-1,TRBD1,TRBJ2-2,CSVGGGQGLNTGELFF,TGCAGCGTTGGCGGAGGACAGGGGCTTAACACCGGGGAGCTGTTTTTT
-,TRBV4-1,-,TRBJ2-5,CASSQDRAGQETQYF,TGCGCCAGCAGCCAAGACCGGGCAGGGCAAGAGACCCAGTACTTC
once,TRBV6-2/TRBV6-3,-,TRBJ2-2,CASSPLGRTNTGELFF,TGTGCCAGCAGCCCTCTTGGCAGGACAAACACCGGGGAGCTGTTTTTT
-,TRBV29-1,-,TRBJ2-7,CSVPGQNPYEQYF,TGCAGCGTACCCGGACAGAATCCCTACGAGCAGTACTTC
-,TRBV5-4,TRBD1,TRBJ2-5,CASSSTGGITQETQYF,TGTGCCAGCAGCTCCACAGGGGGCATAACCCAAGAGACCCAGTACTTC
many,TRBV4-1,TRBD1,TRBJ1-1,CASRRTPGGRGDTEAFF,TGCGCCAGCAGGCGGACTCCAGGGGGAAGGGGGGACACTGAAGCTTTCTTT
-,TRBV5-1,-,TRBJ2-1,CASSLAEAGEQFF,TGCGCCAGCAGCTTGGCCGAGGCAGGGGAGCAGTTCTTC
few,TRBV27,TRBD1,TRBJ2-1,CASSSRTGLNEQFF,TGTGCCAGCAGTTCCCGGACAGGGCTGAATGAGCAGTTCTTC
-,TRBV28,TRBD1,TRBJ1-2,CASSLVNRGVGGYTF,TGTGCCAGCAGTTTAGTCAACAGGGGAGTTGGTGGCTACACCTTC
-,TRBV3-1/TRBV3-2,-,TRBJ1-6,CASSQGGFFSSPLHF,TGTGCCAGCAGCCAGGGAGGGTTTTTTAGTTCACCCCTCCACTTT
-,TRBV12-2,-,TRBJ2-3,CASRTSARSTDTQYF,TGTGCAAGTCGTACTAGCGCCCGAAGCACAGATACGCAGTATTTT
-,TRBV19,-,TRBJ1-4,CASSIGGNEKLFF,TGTGCCAGTAGTATAGGAGGAAATGAAAAACTGTTTTTT
-,TRBV7-2,TRBD1,TRBJ1-2,CASTVHTGDLNYGYTF,TGTGCCAGCACCGTCCATACAGGGGACCTTAACTATGGCTACACCTTC
-,TRBV18,TRBD1,TRBJ2-2,CASSTRTGKAGELFF,TGTGCCAGCTCAACGCGGACAGGGAAAGCCGGGGAGCTGTTTTTT
-,TRBV18,-,TRBJ1-2,CASSPPGVRGYGYTF,TGTGCCAGCTCCCCGCCGGGGGTCCGGGGCTATGGCTACACCTTC
-,TRBV5-3,-,TRBJ2-7,CARSVIRGPGSYEQYF,TGTGCCAGAAGCGTGATCAGGGGTCCTGGATCCTACGAGCAGTACTTC
-,TRBV12-2,-,TRBJ1-3,CASRFGGRSGNTIYF,TGTGCAAGTCGCTTTGGGGGGAGATCTGGAAACACCATATATTTT
-,TRBV30,TRBD1,TRBJ1-5,CAWSKGQGFSSQHF,TGTGCCTGGAGTAAGGGACAGGGCTTTTCGTCCCAGCATTTT
-,TRBV19,-,TRBJ1-1,CASSAGPGGTEAFF,TGTGCCAGTAGTGCCGGGCCGGGGGGCACTGAAGCTTTCTTT
-,TRBV7-6,TRBD1,TRBJ1-4,CASSSGQLNEKLFF,TGTGCCAGCAGCTCGGGACAGTTGAATGAAAAACTGTTTTTT
-,TRBV5-1,-,TRBJ1-2,CASSLQAGPNYGYTF,TGCGCCAGCAGCTTGCAGGCAGGCCCAAACTATGGCTACACCTTC
once,TRBV5-5,-,TRBJ2-7,CASSLFEGYEQYF,TGTGCCAGCAGCTTATTTGAGGGATACGAGCAGTACTTC
few,TRBV3-1/TRBV3-2,-,TRBJ1-4,CASSQVVANEKLFF,TGTGCCAGCAGCCAAGTCGTCGCTAATGAAAAACTGTTTTTT
-,TRBV19,TRBD2,TRBJ2-3,CASSTLAGAVDTQYF,TGTGCCAGTAGTACCCTAGCGGGAGCGGTGGATACGCAGTATTTT
-,TRBV6-6,-,TRBJ1-2,CASSSPYTF,TGTGCCAGCTCTTCCCCCTACACCTTC
few,TRBV28,TRBD1,TRBJ2-7,CASSSDRGQAWAYEQYF,TGTGCCAGCAGTTCGGACAGGGGCCAAGCTTGGGCCTACGAGCAGTACTTC
-,TRBV5-1,-,TRBJ2-3,CASSLGRATDTQYF,TGCGCCAGCAGCTTGGGGAGGGCCACAGATACGCAGTATTTT
-,TRBV3-1/TRBV3-2,-,TRBJ2-2,CASSQFLAPANTGELFF,TGTGCCAGCAGCCAATTCCTAGCGCCTGCGAACACCGGGGAGCTGTTTTTT
-,TRBV5-1,-,TRBJ2-1,CASSLATPGVNEQFF,TGCGCCAGCAGCTTGGCGACGCCAGGGGTCAATGAGCAGTTCTTC
-,TRBV2,-,TRBJ1-1,CASSVDRLNTEAFF,TGTGCCAGCAGTGTGGACAGATTGAACACTGAAGCTTTCTTT
-,TRBV7-8,-,TRBJ2-7,CASSPRRSSYEQYF,TGTGCCAGCAGCCCTAGACGGAGCTCCTACGAGCAGTACTTC
once,TRBV7-9,TRBD1,TRBJ2-3,CASSRDREAQYF,TGTGCCAGCAGCCGGGACAGGGAGGCGCAGTATTTT
-,TRBV2,TRBD2,TRBJ2-2,CASRLAGGMDGELFF,TGTGCCAGCAGACTAGCGGGGGGCATGGACGGGGAGCTGTTTTTT
-,TRBV7-6,TRBD2,TRBJ2-3,CASSFPGVSGRVVDTQYF,TGTGCCAGCAGCTTCCCGGGAGTTAGCGGGAGAGTAGTAGATACGCAGTATTTT
-,TRBV19,TRBD2,TRBJ2-6,CASSPPSGRIGGANVLTF,TGTGCCAGTAGCCCCCCTAGCGGGAGGATAGGTGGGGCCAACGTCCTGACTTTC
-,TRBV6-6,TRBD1,TRBJ1-2,CASSPQDRGRFVYGYTF,TGTGCCAGCAGTCCCCAGGACAGGGGGCGATTTGTGTATGGCTACACCTTC
-,TRBV7-9,TRBD1,TRBJ2-3,CASSAGQGTDTQYF,TGTGCCAGCAGCGCAGGACAGGGAACAGATACGCAGTATTTT
once,TRBV5-1,-,TRBJ2-5,CASSWEETQYF,TGCGCCAGCAGCTGGGAGGAGACCCAGTACTTC
-,TRBV3-1/TRBV3-2,TRBD2,TRBJ2-1,CASSQGRGGTYNEQFF,TGTGCCAGCAGCCAAGGTCGGGGGGGAACTTACAATGAGCAGTTCTTC
-,TRBV6-4,-,TRBJ1-1,CASSEDTAGDTEAFF,TGTGCCAGCAGTGAGGATACGGCGGGGGACACTGAAGCTTTCTTT
-,TRBV6-5,-,TRBJ1-5,CASRFRGNQPQHF,TGTGCCAGCAGATTTCGGGGCAATCAGCCCCAGCATTTT
-,TRBV6-1,TRBD1,TRBJ2-7,CASSETGTVYEQYF,TGTGCCAGCAGTGAAACCGGGACAGTATACGAGCAGTACTTC
few,TRBV30,-,TRBJ1-5,CAWSVKGNQPQHF,TGTGCCTGGAGTGTGAAGGGGAATCAGCCCCAGCATTTT
-,TRBV6-2/TRBV6-3,TRBD2,TRBJ2-7,CASSLAGGSYEQYF,TGTGCCAGCAGCCTAGCGGGGGGGTCCTACGAGCAGTACTTC
-,TRBV18,TRBD1,TRBJ2-3,CASSPPTGGGTDTQYF,TGTGCCAGCTCACCACCGACAGGGGGTGGCACAGATACGCAGTATTTT
-,TRBV27,TRBD1,TRBJ1-4,CASSSPGQPNEKLFF,TGTGCCAGCAGTTCCCCGGGACAGCCCAATGAAAAACTGTTTTTT